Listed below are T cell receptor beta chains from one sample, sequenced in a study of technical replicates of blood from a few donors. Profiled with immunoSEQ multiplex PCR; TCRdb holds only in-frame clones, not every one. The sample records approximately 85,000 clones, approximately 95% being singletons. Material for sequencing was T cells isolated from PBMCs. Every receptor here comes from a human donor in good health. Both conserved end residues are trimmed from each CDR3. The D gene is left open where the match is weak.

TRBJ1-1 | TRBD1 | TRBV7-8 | ASSSLQGVPEAF
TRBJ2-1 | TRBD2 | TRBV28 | ASSPGTSGHLINEQF
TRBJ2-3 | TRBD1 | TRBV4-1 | ASSQGGAGGTLDTQY
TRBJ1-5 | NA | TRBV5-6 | ASTSRGQPQH
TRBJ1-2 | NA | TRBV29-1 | SALQGYGYT
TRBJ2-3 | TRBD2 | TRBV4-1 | ASSQGTSGITDTQY
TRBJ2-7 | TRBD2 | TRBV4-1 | ASSQALAGGSYEQY
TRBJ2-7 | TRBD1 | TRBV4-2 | ASSPGQGASYEQY
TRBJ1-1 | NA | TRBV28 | ASTLTGNTEAF
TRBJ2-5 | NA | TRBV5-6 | ASSLQETQY
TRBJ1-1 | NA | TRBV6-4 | ASRLSGGTEAF
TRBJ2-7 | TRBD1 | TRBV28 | ASSRQGYEQY
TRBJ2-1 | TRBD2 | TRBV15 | ATSRGGSYNEQF
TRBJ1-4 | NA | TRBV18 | ASSLVTLPIEKLF
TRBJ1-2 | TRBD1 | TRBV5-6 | ASRRTGGSGYT
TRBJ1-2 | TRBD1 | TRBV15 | ATSLGQDNYGYT
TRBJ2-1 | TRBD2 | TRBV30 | AWSVQTGGEF
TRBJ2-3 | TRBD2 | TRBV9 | ASSVGSGRSADTQY
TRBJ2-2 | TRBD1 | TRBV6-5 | ASSPTGENTGELF
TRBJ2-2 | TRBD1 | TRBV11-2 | ASRSNRGGHGELF
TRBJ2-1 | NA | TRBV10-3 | AIMEVGQRYNEQF
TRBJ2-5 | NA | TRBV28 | ASSSLSSSPVVETQY